This record concerns one T cell receptor beta chain sequence. Its antigen is not identified. The CDR3 has 15 amino acids. CDR1 and CDR2 (germline): SGHAT, FQNNGV. The V gene end was trimmed by 3 bases and the J gene end by 0 bases; junction bases not matched to a gene: 3. Clones were sequenced by immunoSEQ multiplex PCR, and TCRdb holds only the in-frame ones, with some missing. The sample lists around 57,000 clones, less than 85% occurring once. Patients were ineligible given autoimmune disease history or systemic immunosuppression. This sample is drawn from a study of OX40 agonist ivuxolimab in advanced cancers. The wider study: Averaging roughly 60 years in age, with a range of about 23 to 79, the cohort was 65% to 85% male.

Study results and limitations: On average, CD8+ T cells showed a greater number of expanded clones than CD4+.

This receptor was taken from an adult with an advanced solid tumor such as melanoma, head and neck, liver or kidney cancer. This sequence joins TRBV11-2 and TRBJ1-1; 8 bases align to TRBD1. The source material was CD4+ or CD8+ T cells sorted from blood, sampled in a trial of the OX40 agonist ivuxolimab. In nucleotides, the CDR3 is TGTGCCAGCAGCTTCGGGACAGGTTTGAACACTGAAGCTTTCTTT. The encoded protein is CASSFGTGLNTEAFF. Using reference TRBV11-2 and TRBJ1-1 for the parts outside the CDR3, the full variable domain is EAGVAQSPRYKIIEKRQSVAFWCNPISGHATLYWYQQILGQGPKLLIQFQNNGVVDDSQLPKDRFSAERLKGVDSTLKIQPAKLEDSAVYLCASSFGTGLNTEAFFGQGTRLTVV.